The sequence of this T cell receptor beta chain was determined in a study of PD-1 blockade in classical Hodgkin lymphoma. Findings of the study overall: Complete responders started with a diversity level that resembled newly diagnosed patients at baseline. By cycle point C4D1, TCR diversity had risen significantly in CD4+ cells (but not CD8+ cells). Relative to healthy donors, newly diagnosed patients reportedly had lower baseline TCR diversity, which was reported as lower still in relapsed/refractory patients.

The table came from immunoSEQ multiplex PCR; TCRdb's copy has only in-frame clones and leaves some out. The sample includes about 16,000 clones, about 65% of them seen just once. The sample's time point: cycle 4 day 1 (C4D1), after six to seven weeks of nivolumab. No patient escaped relapse after autologous stem cell transplantation, and brentuximab vedotin exposure varied. This clone was detected only a few times. Its cognate antigen is unknown. Trimming took 6 bases from V and 3 from J, leaving 12 bases between them. The CDR3 contains 14 residues. The V gene's germline CDR1 is MRHNA and CDR2 SNTAGT. This specimen consisted of peripheral blood mononuclear cells (PBMCs), obtained before the fourth cycle of nivolumab. The chain combines TRBV6-4 with TRBJ2-4; the D call may be TRBD1 or TRBD2 (5 bases each). The TCR originated in a human donor with classical Hodgkin lymphoma. The CDR3 sequence: CASRPRENKNIQYF. The DNA of the CDR3 is TGTGCCAGCAGGCCCAGGGAGAACAAAAACATTCAGTACTTC.